The 5 T cell receptor beta chains reported below all come from one sample, sequenced in a study of blood T cell repertoires in COVID-19 (dated by TCRdb to between 2020 and 2021). The library was generated by the immunoSEQ multiplex PCR assay. The clones in this table, taken by TCRdb from immuneACCESS, are in-frame only. Not every clone is retained; where verified, under half of the shortfall comes from an unresolved V gene, and the cause of the rest is unknown. Here the sample has under 250,000 clones; over 80% occur a single time. The top ten clonotypes cover over 5.5% of the sample. Sequencing was performed on peripheral blood. The receptors stem from a woman aged 55-70 years with active or convalescent COVID-19.

This clone was detected only once. The chain is built from TRBV7-2 and TRBJ1-3; D unresolved. V was shortened by 1 base and J by 0 bases, with 19 bases between the two germline ends. The CDR3 runs to 19 residues. Germline V gives CDR1 SGHTA, CDR2 FQGNSA. DNA for the CDR3: TGTGCCAGCAGCTTAGATCACTTATTTACCGGTAGCTCTGGAAACACCATATATTTT. Amino acids: CASSLDHLFTGSSGNTIYF.

The chain carries TRBV28 and TRBJ2-3; 10 positions agree with TRBD2. There are 19 residues in the CDR3. The germline V gene encodes CDR1 MDHEN and CDR2 SYDVKM. The V and J ends lost 1 base and 5 bases, in that order; junction bases with no gene match: 15. The CDR3 nucleotides read TGTGCCAGCAGTTTATCTGCGTGGGCTAGCGGGGGTATTCGAGATACGCAGTATTTT. It is translated as CASSLSAWASGGIRDTQYF.

The V and J genes are TRBV18 and TRBJ1-3, with D possibly being TRBD1 (6 bases). The CDR3 has 15 residues. CDR1 and CDR2 from the germline V gene are KGHSH and LQKENI. With 5 bases removed from V and 0 bases from J, the gap between germline ends came to 11 bases. The CDR3 here is CASSEDRGSGNTIYF. CDR3 DNA sequence: TGTGCCAGCTCAGAGGACAGAGGCTCTGGAAACACCATATATTTT.

This chain uses TRBV6-1 with TRBJ2-3; D possibly corresponds to TRBD1 (5 bases). The CDR3 has 13 amino acids. Germline CDR1 MNHNS, CDR2 SASEGT. Trimming pared 1 base from V and 6 bases from J, leaving 8 bases between. CDR3 coding DNA: TGTGCCAGCAGTGAAGTAGGGGATGATACGCAGTATTTT. Protein product: CASSEVGDDTQYF.

This clone was seen a handful of times. The gene calls are TRBV2 and TRBJ2-1; the D gene is possibly TRBD1 (6 bases). V lost 8 bases and J 4 bases, leaving 18 bases between the germline ends. In germline, CDR1 is SNHLY, CDR2 FYNNEI. The CDR3 is made up of 15 amino acids. For the CDR3, the DNA is TGTGCCAGCCGAAGGACAGTCTCGGGTTACAATGAGCAGTTCTTC. Translation: CASRRTVSGYNEQFF.